This TCR beta chain was sequenced in a study of blood T cells in healthy people across ages. Study-wide points: While age rose, TCR beta diversity per million T cells dropped in a roughly linear way.

Each sample used at least 6 million PBMCs. The use of a sample-barcoded 5' primer and a J-beta primer mix characterized a second PCR of roughly 6 to 11 cycles. Via MiXCR, TCRdb re-called the 5' RACE reads, giving one row per CDR3 protein. The table lists under 1 million distinct CDR3 sequences, around two fifths of them singletons. V lost 3 bases, J lost 7 bases, and 15 bases lay in between. CDR3 length equals 13 residues. CDR1 is DFQATT, CDR2 SNEGSKA, per germline (reference sequence). This clonotype was recorded a few times. Its antigen is not known. Sequencing was performed on blood. The sequence was collected from a man aged 60 to 69 in good health. The rearrangement joins TRBV20-1 to TRBJ1-1; TRBD1 is a possible D gene (6 bases). The CDR3 loop is CSASHTGQFEAFF. DNA of the CDR3: TGCAGTGCTAGTCACACCGGACAGTTTGAAGCTTTCTTT.